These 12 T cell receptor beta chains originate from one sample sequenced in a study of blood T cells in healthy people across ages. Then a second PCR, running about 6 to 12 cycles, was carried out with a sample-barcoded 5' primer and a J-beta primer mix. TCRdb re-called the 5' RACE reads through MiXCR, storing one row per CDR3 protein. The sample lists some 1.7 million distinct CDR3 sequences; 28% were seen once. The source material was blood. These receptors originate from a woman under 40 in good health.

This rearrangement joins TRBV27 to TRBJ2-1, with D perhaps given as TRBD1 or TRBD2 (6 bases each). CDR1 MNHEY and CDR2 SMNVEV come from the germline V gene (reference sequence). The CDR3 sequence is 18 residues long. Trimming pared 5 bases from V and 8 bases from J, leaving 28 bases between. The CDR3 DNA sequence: TGTGCCAGCAGTCCTTTCGGAGGGGGAACCCTTCCTGGGGATGAGCAGTTCTTC. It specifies CASSPFGGGTLPGDEQFF.

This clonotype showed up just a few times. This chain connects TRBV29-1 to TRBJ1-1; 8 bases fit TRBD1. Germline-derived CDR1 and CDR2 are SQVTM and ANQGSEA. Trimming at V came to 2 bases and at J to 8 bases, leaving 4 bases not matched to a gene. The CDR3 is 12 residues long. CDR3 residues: CSVEQGAREAFF. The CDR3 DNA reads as TGCAGCGTTGAACAGGGGGCTCGGGAAGCTTTCTTT.

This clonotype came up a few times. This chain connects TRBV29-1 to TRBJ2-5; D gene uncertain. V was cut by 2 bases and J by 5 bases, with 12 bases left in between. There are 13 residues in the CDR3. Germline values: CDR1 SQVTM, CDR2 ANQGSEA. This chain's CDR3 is CSVERLDGETQYF. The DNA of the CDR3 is TGCAGCGTTGAACGTCTAGACGGGGAGACCCAGTACTTC.

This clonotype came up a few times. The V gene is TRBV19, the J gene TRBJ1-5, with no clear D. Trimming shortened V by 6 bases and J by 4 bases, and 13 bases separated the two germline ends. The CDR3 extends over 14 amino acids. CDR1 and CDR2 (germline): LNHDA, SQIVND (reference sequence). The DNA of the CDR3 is TGTGCCAGTAGACCGGTAGAGATGAATCAGCCCCAGCATTTT. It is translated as CASRPVEMNQPQHF.

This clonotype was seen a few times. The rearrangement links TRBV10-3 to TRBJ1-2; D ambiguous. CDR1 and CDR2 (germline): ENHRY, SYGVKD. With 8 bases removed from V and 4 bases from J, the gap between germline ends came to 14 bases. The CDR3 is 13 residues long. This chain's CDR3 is CAISAGKAYGYTF. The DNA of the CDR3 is TGTGCCATCTCCGCTGGGAAGGCCTATGGCTACACCTTC.

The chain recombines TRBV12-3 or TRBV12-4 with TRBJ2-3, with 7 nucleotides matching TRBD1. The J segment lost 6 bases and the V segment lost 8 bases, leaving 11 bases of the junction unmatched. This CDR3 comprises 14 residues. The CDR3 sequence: CASRQGRSSDTQYF. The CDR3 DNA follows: TGTGCCAGCCGACAGGGAAGGTCCTCGGATACGCAGTATTTT.

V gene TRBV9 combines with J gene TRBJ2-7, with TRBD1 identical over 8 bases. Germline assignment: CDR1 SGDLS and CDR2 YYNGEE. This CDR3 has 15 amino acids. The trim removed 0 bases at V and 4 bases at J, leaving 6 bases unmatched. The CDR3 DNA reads TGTGCCAGCAGCGTAGCTTCCGGACAGGGTTACGAGCAGTACTTC. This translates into CASSVASGQGYEQYF.

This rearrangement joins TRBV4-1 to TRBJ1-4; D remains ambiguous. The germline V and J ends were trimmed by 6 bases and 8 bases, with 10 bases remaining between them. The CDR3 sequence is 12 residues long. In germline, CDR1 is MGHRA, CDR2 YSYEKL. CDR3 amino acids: CASSRATEKLFF. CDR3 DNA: TGCGCCAGCAGTCGGGCGACAGAAAAACTGTTTTTT.

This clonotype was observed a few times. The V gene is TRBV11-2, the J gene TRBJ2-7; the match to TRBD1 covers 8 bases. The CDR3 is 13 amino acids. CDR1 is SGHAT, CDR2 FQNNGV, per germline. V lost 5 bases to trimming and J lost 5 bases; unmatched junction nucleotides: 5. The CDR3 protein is CASSHRGSHEQYF. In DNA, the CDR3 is TGTGCCAGCAGCCACAGGGGGAGCCACGAGCAGTACTTC.

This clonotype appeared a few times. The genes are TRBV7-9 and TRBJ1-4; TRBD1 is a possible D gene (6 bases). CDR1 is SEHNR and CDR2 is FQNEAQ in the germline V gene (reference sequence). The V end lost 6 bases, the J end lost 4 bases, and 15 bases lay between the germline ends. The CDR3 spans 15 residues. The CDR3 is CASSPRDRHNEKLFF. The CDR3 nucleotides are TGTGCCAGCAGTCCCCGAGACAGGCATAATGAAAAACTGTTTTTT.

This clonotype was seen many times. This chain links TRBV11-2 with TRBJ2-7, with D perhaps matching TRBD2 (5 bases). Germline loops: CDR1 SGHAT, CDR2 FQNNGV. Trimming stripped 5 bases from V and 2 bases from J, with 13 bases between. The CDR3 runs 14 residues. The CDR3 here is CASSIATGTYEQYF. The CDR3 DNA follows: TGTGCCAGCAGCATCGCGACGGGAACCTACGAGCAGTACTTC. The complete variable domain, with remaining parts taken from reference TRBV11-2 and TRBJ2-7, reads EAGVAQSPRYKIIEKRQSVAFWCNPISGHATLYWYQQILGQGPKLLIQFQNNGVVDDSQLPKDRFSAERLKGVDSTLKIQPAKLEDSAVYLCASSIATGTYEQYFGPGTRLTVT.

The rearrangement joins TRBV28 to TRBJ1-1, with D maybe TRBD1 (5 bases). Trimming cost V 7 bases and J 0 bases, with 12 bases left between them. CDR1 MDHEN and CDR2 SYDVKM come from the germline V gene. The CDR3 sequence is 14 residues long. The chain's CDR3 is CASNFLGVNTEAFF. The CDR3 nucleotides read TGTGCCAGCAATTTCCTAGGGGTGAACACTGAAGCTTTCTTT. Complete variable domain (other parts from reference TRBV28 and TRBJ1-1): DVKVTQSSRYLVKRTGEKVFLECVQDMDHENMFWYRQDPGLGLRLIYFSYDVKMKEKGDIPEGYSVSREKKERFSLILESASTNQTSMYLCASNFLGVNTEAFFGQGTRLTVV.